This TCR beta chain was documented in a study of T cell responses to AZD1222 COVID-19 vaccine. Study results and limitations: Close to half of all spike-specific TCRs reportedly target regions of the variants that are unmutated. Vaccine-associated CD4 TCRs spanned spike, dominant at 160-218 and 743-854.

In regard to this clone: The antigen is unknown.

The CDR3 covers 14 residues. With V trimmed by 4 bases and J by 2 bases, 4 bases remained unmatched. The germline CDR1 and CDR2 sequences are SQVTM and ANQGSEA. TCRdb keeps only in-frame clones here, not all; method: immunoSEQ multiplex PCR. The sample has roughly 200,000 clones, about 89% seen once. The TCR comes from an adult who received the AZD1222 COVID-19 vaccine. Sample: peripheral blood, taken 28 days after the second AZD1222 dose. This chain joins TRBV29-1 and TRBJ2-3; 9 positions agree with TRBD2. The CDR3 region has the DNA TGCAGCGTTGGCCTAGCGGGACACACAGATACGCAGTATTTT. Translated: CSVGLAGHTDTQYF.